These 15 T cell receptor beta chains were sequenced from one sample in a study of T cells in localized non-small cell lung cancer. Assay: immunoSEQ multiplex PCR; the TCRdb copy retains only in-frame clones and omits some. The data show about 11,000 clones, 75% to 85% seen once. Sequenced here: peripheral blood mononuclear cells, sampled before any cancer treatment. These receptors were collected from a female donor older than 55 with stage II lung adenocarcinoma.

J is TRBJ2-3 and V is TRBV11-1; TRBD1 is a possible D gene (6 bases). Germline V lookup: CDR1 SGHAT, CDR2 FQDESV (reference sequence). The CDR3 contains 12 residues. Trimming shortened V by 5 bases and J by 7 bases, and 10 bases separated the two germline ends. The CDR3 DNA follows: TGTGCCAGCAGCACACAGGGAAATACGCAGTATTTT. Its protein is CASSTQGNTQYF. Looking up the rest from reference TRBV11-1 and TRBJ2-3 gives the full variable domain: EAEVAQSPRYKITEKSQAVAFWCDPISGHATLYWYRQILGQGPELLVQFQDESVVDDSQLPKDRFSAERLKGVDSTLKIQPAELGDSAMYLCASSTQGNTQYFGPGTRLTVL.

This clone was counted a few times. The chain recombines TRBV5-1 with TRBJ2-1; D unresolved. The germline V and J ends were trimmed by 4 bases and 9 bases, with 14 bases remaining between them. CDR1 is SGHRS, CDR2 YFSETQ, per germline. The CDR3 runs to 13 residues. In DNA, the CDR3 is TGCGCCAGCAGCCTTCGAACAGATTTTGAGCAGTTCTTC. The encoded protein is CASSLRTDFEQFF.

The V gene is TRBV5-6, the J gene TRBJ2-4, with D possibly being TRBD1 (6 bases). Trimming cost V 4 bases and J 7 bases, with 12 bases left between them. From germline, CDR1 is SGHDT and CDR2 YYEEEE. The CDR3 loop spans 13 amino acids. The CDR3, as DNA: TGTGCCAGCAGCCTGCAAGGGGGTAACATTCAGTACTTC. The encoded protein is CASSLQGGNIQYF. Drawing the rest from reference TRBV5-6 and TRBJ2-4, the complete variable domain is DAGVTQSPTHLIKTRGQQVTLRCSPKSGHDTVSWYQQALGQGPQFIFQYYEEEERQRGNFPDRFSGHQFPNYSSELNVNALLLGDSALYLCASSLQGGNIQYFGAGTRLSVL.

The V and J genes are TRBV27 and TRBJ2-6; tentative D call: TRBD2 (6 bases). V lost 2 bases to trimming and J lost 4 bases, with 9 bases between them. The CDR3 is made up of 15 amino acids. Germline V gene sequence: CDR1 MNHEY, CDR2 SMNVEV (reference sequence). CDR3 loop: CASSLGGVGANVLTF. CDR3 DNA: TGTGCCAGCAGTTTAGGAGGGGTCGGGGCCAACGTCCTGACTTTC.

This clone has just a few counts. This chain uses TRBV6-1 with TRBJ1-2; no clear D. The CDR3 is 13 amino acids. Trimming left V 5 bases short and J 0 bases short, with 7 bases between. Germline V CDR1 and CDR2: MNHNS, SASEGT. The CDR3 is CASSRGANYGYTF. The CDR3 DNA sequence: TGTGCCAGCAGTCGGGGAGCTAACTATGGCTACACCTTC.

V and J are TRBV6-1 and TRBJ2-1; 7 bases match TRBD2. Germline CDR1 reads MNHNS; CDR2 reads SASEGT. The CDR3 consists of 15 residues. With 8 bases clipped from V and 9 bases from J, the junction kept 16 bases outside the gene matches. The CDR3 reads CASSQAAGPLGEQFF. The CDR3 DNA follows: TGTGCCAGCTCTCAAGCAGCGGGGCCTTTGGGTGAGCAGTTCTTC.

The chain combines TRBV18 with TRBJ1-2; no firm D call. The ends were cut back, 6 bases at V and 8 bases at J, with 13 bases in the middle. The CDR3 extends over 12 amino acids. The germline V gene encodes CDR1 KGHSH and CDR2 LQKENI. The CDR3 loop reads CASSTTGWGYTF. Written as DNA, the CDR3 is TGTGCCAGCTCTACGACGGGCTGGGGCTACACCTTC. The entire variable domain, with the rest obtained from reference TRBV18 and TRBJ1-2, is as follows: NAGVMQNPRHLVRRRGQEARLRCSPMKGHSHVYWYRQLPEEGLKFMVYLQKENIIDESGMPKERFSAEFPKEGPSILRIQQVVRGDSAAYFCASSTTGWGYTFGSGTRLTVV.

The J gene is TRBJ1-4, the V gene TRBV4-3, with 7 bases lining up with TRBD1. CDR3 length equals 14 residues. Per germline, CDR1 LGHNA and CDR2 YSLEER. V lost 4 bases to trimming and J lost 5 bases; unmatched junction nucleotides: 4. The CDR3 DNA is TGCGCCAGCAGCCCGACAGGGCCGAATGAAAAACTGTTTTTT. Residues: CASSPTGPNEKLFF.

For the CDR3, the DNA is TGTGCCAGCAGCTTAGGGACAGCCGATACCTACGAGCAGTACTTC. Translation: CASSLGTADTYEQYF. The chain employs TRBV7-9 and TRBJ2-7, with D maybe TRBD1 (6 bases). CDR3 length: 15 residues. The germline V gene encodes CDR1 SEHNR and CDR2 FQNEAQ (reference sequence). V gave up 1 base and J gave up 2 bases, with 12 bases separating them.

This chain uses TRBV5-1 with TRBJ1-2; 7 nucleotides line up with TRBD1. The CDR3 spans 14 residues. The V and J ends lost 6 bases and 4 bases, in that order; junction bases with no gene match: 9. Germline loops: CDR1 SGHRS, CDR2 YFSETQ. The CDR3: CASKSGQEVYGYTF. Here the CDR3 DNA reads TGCGCCAGCAAATCTGGACAGGAAGTCTATGGCTACACCTTC.

This clone was observed a handful of times. This rearrangement joins TRBV10-3 to TRBJ2-3; the match to TRBD2 covers 9 bases. The CDR3 spans 15 residues. Germline loops: CDR1 ENHRY, CDR2 SYGVKD. Trimming removed 8 bases from V and 6 bases from J; junction bases left unmatched: 12. Written as DNA, the CDR3 is TGTGCCATCTCTGGAGGTAGCGGGAGCTACGATACGCAGTATTTT. Protein sequence: CAISGGSGSYDTQYF.

A word on this clone: The identical CDR3 is also encoded by other nucleotide sequences in the sample. The genes are TRBV7-8 and TRBJ1-2; TRBD1 might be the D (5 bases). This CDR3 region has 15 residues. Looked up from germline, CDR1 is SGHVS and CDR2 is FQNEAQ. V lost 1 base and J lost 8, with 17 bases in between. Written as DNA, the CDR3 is TGTGCCAGCAGCTTAGAAGGTCGGGGCATGGGGGGCTACACCTTC. Encoded protein: CASSLEGRGMGGYTF.

V usage is TRBV5-4 and J usage is TRBJ1-6, with D tentatively TRBD1 (5 bases). The germline V and J ends were trimmed by 8 bases and 6 bases, with 21 bases remaining between them. Per germline, CDR1 SGHNT and CDR2 YYREEE (reference sequence). CDR3 length: 16 residues. The CDR3 protein is CARPFHIWGGNSPLHF. CDR3 nucleotides: TGTGCCAGACCATTCCATATCTGGGGGGGTAATTCACCCCTCCACTTT.

This chain links TRBV30 with TRBJ1-5, with TRBD1 matching 10 bases. This CDR3 comprises 13 residues. Germline V gene sequence: CDR1 GTSNPN, CDR2 SVGIG (reference sequence). The ends lost 4 bases at V and 4 bases at J; junction bases unmatched: 1. The CDR3 reads CAWTGQGNQPQHF. CDR3 nucleotides: TGTGCCTGGACGGGACAGGGGAATCAGCCCCAGCATTTT.

The chain combines TRBV7-2 with TRBJ2-3; unclear D gene. With 5 bases removed from V and 2 bases from J, the gap between germline ends came to 5 bases. The V gene's germline CDR1 is SGHTA and CDR2 FQGNSA. The CDR3 is 12 residues long. CDR3 protein: CASSKNTDTQYF. In nucleotides, the CDR3 is TGTGCCAGCAGCAAAAACACAGATACGCAGTATTTT.